These 24 T cell receptor beta chains originate from one sample sequenced in a study of blood T cell repertoires in COVID-19. TCRdb's table, derived via immunoSEQ multiplex PCR, lists solely in-frame clones and lacks some. The sample consists of about 240,000 clones, approximately 83% of them appearing once. Sequenced input: peripheral blood. The source is a woman older than 75 with acute or convalescent COVID-19.

The chain carries TRBV28 and TRBJ1-4; D remains unclear. Per the germline V gene, CDR1 is MDHEN and CDR2 is SYDVKM. The V gene lost 2 bases and the J gene lost 4 bases, with 8 bases spanning the gap. CDR3 size: 14 residues. CDR3 loop: CASSLVTDNEKLFF. CDR3 coding DNA: TGTGCCAGCAGTTTAGTCACAGATAATGAAAAACTGTTTTTT.

This sequence joins TRBV7-3 and TRBJ1-6; TRBD1 might be the D (6 bases). CDR1 is SGHTA, CDR2 FQGTGA, per germline. Trimming removed 1 base from V and 6 bases from J, with 16 bases in between. The CDR3 loop spans 17 amino acids. DNA for the CDR3: TGTGCCAGCAGCTTAATGGGGAGGGGGAGCGGTAATTCACCCCTCCACTTT. Its protein product is CASSLMGRGSGNSPLHF.

This clone has only one observation. The genes are TRBV5-6 and TRBJ2-1, with D possibly TRBD1 on 6 matching bases. The germline V gene encodes CDR1 SGHDT and CDR2 YYEEEE. This CDR3 is 12 amino acids long. V was shortened by 1 base and J by 10 bases, with 9 bases between the two germline ends. The CDR3 protein is CASSLQGTEQFF. CDR3 coding DNA: TGTGCCAGCAGCTTGCAGGGGACCGAGCAGTTCTTC.

This rearrangement joins TRBV6-6 to TRBJ1-2, with D maybe TRBD1 (6 bases). Germline V gives CDR1 MNHNY, CDR2 SVGAGI (reference sequence). The ends were cut back, 5 bases at V and 6 bases at J, with 13 bases in the middle. The CDR3 covers 13 residues. The CDR3 nucleotides read TGTGCCAGCAGTGAGGGGGGGTTGAATGGCTACACCTTC. Amino acids: CASSEGGLNGYTF.

The CDR3 bases are TGCGCCAGCAGCTTGGAGTCAGGGGTGCATGGCTACACCTTC. Residues: CASSLESGVHGYTF. The chain has TRBV5-1 and TRBJ1-2, with a weak D call TRBD1 (6 bases). This CDR3 contains 14 residues. Germline V lookup: CDR1 SGHRS, CDR2 YFSETQ. With 0 bases removed from V and 6 bases from J, the gap between germline ends came to 12 bases.

The rearrangement links TRBV19 to TRBJ2-1; 7 positions agree with TRBD2. The CDR3 is 13 residues long. Germline loops: CDR1 LNHDA, CDR2 SQIVND (reference sequence). The trim removed 4 bases at V and 7 bases at J, leaving 4 bases unmatched. The CDR3 DNA reads as TGTGCCAGTAGTAGCTGGGGGGGAAATGAGCAGTTCTTC. Protein: CASSSWGGNEQFF.

In its sample, this clone was seen a few times. This sample includes further DNA sequences coding for the same CDR3. This chain uses TRBV5-1 with TRBJ2-7; 9 bases match TRBD1. Germline CDR1 reads SGHRS; CDR2 reads YFSETQ. V dropped 2 bases and J dropped 3; count of bases not matched to a gene: 6. The CDR3 contains 15 residues. The CDR3 nucleotides are TGCGCCAGCAGCTTACAGGGGGCGCGTAGCTACGAGCAGTACTTC. Translating gives CASSLQGARSYEQYF. The whole variable domain, filled in from reference TRBV5-1 and TRBJ2-7, reads KAGVTQTPRYLIKTRGQQVTLSCSPISGHRSVSWYQQTPGQGLQFLFEYFSETQRNKGNFPGRFSGRQFSNSRSEMNVSTLELGDSALYLCASSLQGARSYEQYFGPGTRLTVT.

The rearrangement joins TRBV14 to TRBJ1-2; D is unclear. CDR1 and CDR2 (germline): SGHDN, FVKESK. Deletions cut 4 bases from V and 0 bases from J, with 6 bases between. The CDR3 sequence is 13 residues long. The CDR3 spells CASSLRANYGYTF. The CDR3 DNA reads TGTGCCAGCAGCCTCCGGGCTAACTATGGCTACACCTTC.

The rearrangement joins TRBV2 to TRBJ1-5, with TRBD1 matching over 9 bases. The CDR3 is made up of 13 amino acids. The V and J ends lost 6 bases and 7 bases, in that order; junction bases with no gene match: 4. The germline V gene encodes CDR1 SNHLY and CDR2 FYNNEI. CDR3 sequence: CASRGQGGQPQHF. DNA for the CDR3: TGTGCCAGCAGGGGACAGGGAGGCCAGCCCCAGCATTTT.

The V and J genes are TRBV3-1 (or the pseudogene TRBV3-2) and TRBJ2-7, with 9 bases identical to TRBD2. V was clipped by 2 bases and J by 2 bases; unmatched bases: 4. This CDR3 comprises 15 residues. Germline values: CDR1 LGHDT, CDR2 YNNKEL (reference sequence). CDR3 sequence reads: CASSQNSGGPYEQYF. CDR3 sequence (DNA): TGTGCCAGCAGCCAAAATAGCGGGGGCCCCTACGAGCAGTACTTC.

V gene TRBV7-9 combines with J gene TRBJ1-6; 7 nucleotides align to TRBD1. This CDR3 is 14 amino acids long. Looked up from germline, CDR1 is SEHNR and CDR2 is FQNEAQ (reference sequence). V lost 6 bases, J lost 7 bases, and 6 bases stayed unmatched. CDR3 DNA sequence: TGTGCCAGCAGACCAGGGACAGCGAATTCACCCCTCCACTTT. Amino acid sequence: CASRPGTANSPLHF.

The sample holds a few counts of this clone. V gene TRBV5-5 combines with J gene TRBJ1-2, with TRBD1 as a possible D gene (6 bases). V lost 0 bases and J 0 bases, leaving 15 bases between the germline ends. The CDR3 consists of 17 residues. Germline V gives CDR1 SGHKS, CDR2 YYEKEE (reference sequence). The CDR3: CASSLGPGTTANYGYTF. The CDR3 DNA is TGTGCCAGCAGCTTGGGTCCTGGGACAACCGCTAACTATGGCTACACCTTC.

The rearrangement uses TRBV5-1 and TRBJ2-5; 9 bases are shared with TRBD2. The CDR3 spans 15 residues. With 4 bases clipped from V and 5 bases from J, the junction kept 9 bases outside the gene matches. From germline, CDR1 is SGHRS and CDR2 YFSETQ. As DNA, the CDR3 is TGCGCCAGCAGCACGGGACTAGCCGTGGGGGAGACCCAGTACTTC. Amino acid sequence: CASSTGLAVGETQYF. Combining the CDR3 with reference TRBV5-1 and TRBJ2-5 gives the whole variable domain KAGVTQTPRYLIKTRGQQVTLSCSPISGHRSVSWYQQTPGQGLQFLFEYFSETQRNKGNFPGRFSGRQFSNSRSEMNVSTLELGDSALYLCASSTGLAVGETQYFGPGTRLLVL.

V usage is TRBV2 and J usage is TRBJ1-2; 9 nucleotides match TRBD1. The V gene end was trimmed by 6 bases and the J gene end by 8 bases; junction bases not matched to a gene: 10. The CDR3 sequence is 14 residues long. CDR1 is SNHLY and CDR2 is FYNNEI in the germline V gene. CDR3 in amino acids: CASSIGTGRGGYTF. The DNA for the CDR3 is TGTGCCAGCAGCATAGGGACAGGGAGAGGCGGCTACACCTTC.

This chain links TRBV7-9 with TRBJ1-1, with unresolved D. Germline values: CDR1 SEHNR, CDR2 FQNEAQ (reference sequence). V was pared by 3 bases and J by 0 bases, with 5 bases between. CDR3 length equals 13 residues. CDR3 residues: CASSFGMNTEAFF. The CDR3 nucleotides read TGTGCCAGCAGCTTCGGGATGAACACTGAAGCTTTCTTT.

This clone was counted between two and nine times. The CDR3 DNA reads as TGTGCCAGCAGCTTAGCTGAGGGGGTGGCTCTATATGGCTACACCTTC. Protein: CASSLAEGVALYGYTF. The gene calls are TRBV7-2 and TRBJ1-2, with a weak D call TRBD1 (6 bases). Germline V gives CDR1 SGHTA, CDR2 FQGNSA. This CDR3 has 16 residues. V dropped 0 bases and J dropped 5 bases, with 16 bases sitting between them.

The CDR3 reads CASSLRTGGGYTF. The DNA of the CDR3 is TGTGCCAGCAGTTTAAGGACAGGGGGTGGCTACACCTTC. The chain joins TRBV12-3 or TRBV12-4 to TRBJ1-2, with 10 bases identical to TRBD1. The V and J ends lost 2 bases and 7 bases, in that order; junction bases with no gene match: 1. CDR3 length equals 13 residues.

V and J are TRBV9 and TRBJ2-1; 9 bases fit TRBD1. The CDR3 is 17 residues long. V gave up 4 bases and J gave up 6 bases; unmatched junction bases: 14. Germline V gene data show CDR1 as SGDLS and CDR2 as YYNGEE. The DNA for the CDR3 is TGTGCCAGCAGCCACGGACAGGGGAGATCTCTGTCCAATGAGCAGTTCTTC. Its protein product is CASSHGQGRSLSNEQFF.

This clone occurred a few times. The chain joins TRBV6-6 to TRBJ2-7, with 8 bases lining up with TRBD2. The germline V gene has CDR1 MNHNY and CDR2 SVGAGI (reference sequence). The CDR3 has 13 amino acids. Trimming at V came to 5 bases and at J to 5 bases, leaving 5 bases not matched to a gene. The CDR3 bases are TGTGCCAGCAGTAAACGGCGGGGGGACGAGCAGTACTTC. It yields the protein CASSKRRGDEQYF.

The chain is built from TRBV18 and TRBJ2-7, with 8 bases identical to TRBD1. The CDR3 is made up of 14 amino acids. The junction had 8 bases not matched to a gene; V was cut back by 3 bases and J by 7 bases. Germline-derived CDR1 and CDR2 are KGHSH and LQKENI. The CDR3 spells CASSPEDRVVEQYF. The CDR3 DNA reads TGTGCCAGCTCACCGGAGGACAGGGTAGTAGAGCAGTACTTC.

The CDR3 spells CASSFGSAGSYEQYF. DNA of the CDR3: TGTGCCAGCAGTTTTGGTTCGGCCGGGTCCTACGAGCAGTACTTC. The genes are TRBV28 and TRBJ2-7; no reliable D call. The CDR3 totals 15 residues. Looked up from germline, CDR1 is MDHEN and CDR2 is SYDVKM. The V gene lost 3 bases and the J gene lost 1 base, with 13 bases spanning the gap.

The rearrangement joins TRBV2 to TRBJ1-2; unclear D gene. The CDR3 totals 14 residues. The V gene's germline CDR1 is SNHLY and CDR2 FYNNEI. V lost 4 bases, J lost 4 bases, and 13 bases lay in between. CDR3 DNA sequence: TGTGCCAGCAGTGCCCTTACCGGGATCTATGGCTACACCTTC. Translating it yields CASSALTGIYGYTF.

V gene TRBV5-6 combines with J gene TRBJ1-5; no clear D gene. Between the trimmed V and J ends, which lost 0 bases and 2 bases, there was a span of 9 bases. There are 15 residues in the CDR3. The V gene's germline CDR1 is SGHDT and CDR2 YYEEEE. The chain's CDR3 is CASSLGPGGNQPQHF. CDR3 DNA: TGTGCCAGCAGCTTGGGGCCGGGTGGCAATCAGCCCCAGCATTTT.

The chain joins TRBV21-1 to TRBJ1-2; whether TRBD1, the table's D call, matches the DNA was not checked. TRBV21-1 is an annotated pseudogene. There are 14 residues in the CDR3. The CDR3 sequence: CASSMGDRCRGYTF. Written as DNA, the CDR3 is TGTGCCAGCAGCATGGGAGACAGGTGCAGGGGCTACACCTTC.